Listed below are T cell receptor beta chains from one sample, sequenced in a study of CD8+ T cells in alopecia areata. The protocol was immunoSEQ multiplex PCR, while the TCRdb copy is restricted to in-frame clones and leaves out a portion. Of some 200,000 clones listed, roughly three fifths are singletons. Sequencing input: CD8+ T cells sorted from blood. These receptors all stem from a human donor in good health. Each CDR3 is given with its conserved first and last residue. D genes are given only for firm matches. Only part of the rows carry a size: once, few, many, or a class if the clone is expanded.

J | size | V | D | DNA | CDR3
TRBJ2-7 | - | TRBV5-1 | - | TGCGCCAGCAGCTTTATAGGGAGCTCCTACGAGCAGTACTTC | CASSFIGSSYEQYF
TRBJ2-5 | - | TRBV5-1 | - | TGCGCCAGCAGCTTTACGGAGACCCAGTACTTC | CASSFTETQYF
TRBJ2-1 | - | TRBV6-1 | - | TGTGCCAGCAGCGGGACAAGCTACAATGAGCAGTTCTTC | CASSGTSYNEQFF
TRBJ1-4 | - | TRBV6-5 | TRBD1 | TGTGCCAGCAGGAGAGTACAGGGGGCGAATGAAAAACTGTTTTTT | CASRRVQGANEKLFF
TRBJ2-5 | - | TRBV5-1 | - | TGCGCCAGCAGCTCCTGGGGGGATTCTCGGGAGACCCAGTACTTC | CASSSWGDSRETQYF
TRBJ2-7 | - | TRBV4-1 | - | TGCGCCAGCAGCCAAGGGACAGCCGTGGGCTACGAGCAGTACTTC | CASSQGTAVGYEQYF
TRBJ2-7 | - | TRBV4-1 | - | TGCGCCAGCAGCCACCTGGATCGGGCGGACTACGAGCAGTACTTC | CASSHLDRADYEQYF
TRBJ2-7 | - | TRBV27 | - | TGTGCCAGCTCCCGAAGGGTGTCCAACGAGCAGTACTTC | CASSRRVSNEQYF
TRBJ2-5 | - | TRBV11-2 | - | TGTGCCAGCAGCTTTTTCCCCAGAGGGGGGACCCAGTACTTC | CASSFFPRGGTQYF
TRBJ2-2 | few | TRBV29-1 | - | TGCAGCGTTCCGGACACCGGGGAGCTGTTTTTT | CSVPDTGELFF
TRBJ1-1 | - | TRBV7-2 | - | TGTGCCAGCGCCCTTCGGGTGTGGACTGAAGCTTTCTTT | CASALRVWTEAFF
TRBJ2-2 | few | TRBV5-6 | - | TGTGCCAGCAGCAGAAACACCGGGGAGCTGTTTTTT | CASSRNTGELFF
TRBJ2-2 | - | TRBV4-1 | - | TGCGCCAGCAGCCAAGATACAGGGAACACCGGGGAGCTGTTTTTT | CASSQDTGNTGELFF
TRBJ2-3 | - | TRBV5-6 | - | TGTGCCAGCAGCTTGTACACAGACAGAAGCACAGATACGCAGTATTTT | CASSLYTDRSTDTQYF
TRBJ2-5 | - | TRBV27 | TRBD2 | TGTGCCAGCAGTTTATCGATAGCGGGGGGAGAGACCCAGTACTTC | CASSLSIAGGETQYF
TRBJ2-1 | - | TRBV5-6 | - | TGTGCCAGCAGCTTGGGTTATCAGGCAGAGCAGTTCTTC | CASSLGYQAEQFF
TRBJ2-3 | - | TRBV4-1 | - | TGCGCCAGCAGCCAAGATGACGGCAACACAGATACGCAGTATTTT | CASSQDDGNTDTQYF
TRBJ1-4 | - | TRBV11-2 | - | TGTGCCAGCAGCTATGCTGAAAAACTGTTTTTT | CASSYAEKLFF